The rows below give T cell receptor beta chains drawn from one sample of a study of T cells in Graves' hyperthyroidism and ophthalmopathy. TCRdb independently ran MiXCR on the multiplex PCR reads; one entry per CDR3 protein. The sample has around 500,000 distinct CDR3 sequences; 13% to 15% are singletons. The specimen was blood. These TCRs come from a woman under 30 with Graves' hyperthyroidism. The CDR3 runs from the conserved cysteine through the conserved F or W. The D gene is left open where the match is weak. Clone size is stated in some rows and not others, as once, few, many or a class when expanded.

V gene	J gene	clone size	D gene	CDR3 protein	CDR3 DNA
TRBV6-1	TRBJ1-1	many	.	CASSRRDTEAFF	TGTGCCAGCAGTCGTAGGGACACTGAAGCTTTCTTT
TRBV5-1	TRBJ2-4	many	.	CASSLPEVNIQYF	TGCGCCAGCAGCTTGCCGGAGGTAAACATTCAGTACTTC
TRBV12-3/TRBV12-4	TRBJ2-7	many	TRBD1	CASSSDRGYEQYF	TGTGCCAGCAGTTCCGACAGGGGGTACGAGCAGTACTTC
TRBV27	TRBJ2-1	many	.	CASFGNRYSNEQFF	TGTGCCAGTTTTGGCAACCGGTATTCTAATGAGCAGTTCTTC
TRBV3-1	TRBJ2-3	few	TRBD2	CASGRAGMDTQYF	TGTGCCAGCGGGAGGGCCGGGATGGATACGCAGTATTTT
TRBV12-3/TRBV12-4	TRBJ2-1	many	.	CASSSEQRFSSYNEQFF	TGTGCCAGCAGTTCGGAACAGCGCTTCAGCTCCTACAATGAGCAGTTCTTC
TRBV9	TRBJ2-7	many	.	CASSVVASARTYEQYF	TGTGCCAGCAGCGTAGTGGCTAGCGCTAGGACCTACGAGCAGTACTTC
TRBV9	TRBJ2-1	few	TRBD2	CASSSGGLEFF	TGTGCCAGCAGCTCAGGTGGACTAGAGTTCTTC
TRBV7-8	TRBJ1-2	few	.	CASSLRRGDGGYGYTF	TGTGCCAGCAGCTTAAGGCGGGGGGACGGAGGCTATGGCTACACCTTC
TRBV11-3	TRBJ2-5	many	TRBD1	CASSPRQGRETQYF	TGTGCCAGCAGCCCTAGACAGGGAAGAGAGACCCAGTACTTC
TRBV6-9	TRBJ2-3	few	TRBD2	CASVSGRATDTQYF	TGTGCCAGCGTTAGCGGGAGGGCCACAGATACGCAGTATTTT
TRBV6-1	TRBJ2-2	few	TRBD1	CASSKQGAPGELFF	TGTGCCAGCAGTAAACAGGGGGCGCCCGGGGAGCTGTTTTTT
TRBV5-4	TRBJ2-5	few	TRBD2	CASSLLLAGEETQYF	TGTGCCAGCAGCTTGTTACTAGCGGGTGAAGAGACCCAGTACTTC
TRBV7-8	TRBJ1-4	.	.	CASSKVARDEKLFF	TGTGCCAGCTCAAAGGTGGCCAGGGATGAAAAACTGTTTTTT
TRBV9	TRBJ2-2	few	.	CASTSPGTGELFF	TGTGCCAGCACTAGCCCGGGAACCGGGGAGCTGTTTTTT
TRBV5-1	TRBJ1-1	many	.	CASSVRATNTEAFF	TGCGCCAGCAGCGTCCGGGCTACGAACACTGAAGCTTTCTTT
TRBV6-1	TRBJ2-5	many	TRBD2	CASSEGAGAETQYF	TGTGCCAGCAGTGAAGGAGCGGGAGCAGAGACCCAGTACTTC
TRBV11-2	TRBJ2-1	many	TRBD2	CASSLGGRARNEQFF	TGTGCCAGCAGCTTAGGCGGGAGGGCTAGGAATGAGCAGTTCTTC